Listed below are T cell receptor beta chains from one sample, sequenced in a study of shared clonotypes between healthy human individuals. TCRdb keeps only in-frame clones here, not all; method: immunoSEQ multiplex PCR. This sample has more than 1.2 million clones, with less than 99% found just once. The sequenced material came from naive CD4+ T cells sorted from blood. These TCRs come from a man between 25 and 39 years old in good health. The CDR3 runs from the conserved cysteine through the conserved F or W. The order of the fields is clone size, V gene, D gene, J gene, CDR3 DNA, CDR3 protein. The D gene is left open where the match is weak. Clone size is stated in some rows and not others, as once, few, many or a class when expanded.

>.|TRBV30|TRBD1|TRBJ2-7
TGTGCCTGGAGACAGGGGACCTACGAGCAGTACTTC
CAWRQGTYEQYF
>.|TRBV5-1|TRBD2|TRBJ2-7
TGCGCCAGCAGCTCGGGACTAGCGGGAGGGCCAGGGCACTACGAGCAGTACTTC
CASSSGLAGGPGHYEQYF
>.|TRBV2|.|TRBJ2-3
TGTGCCAGCATATTAAACCCTCAGGGCCCAGATACGCAGTATTTT
CASILNPQGPDTQYF
>once|TRBV9|TRBD2|TRBJ2-1
TGTGCCAGCAGCGTAGATTTTGAGACTAGCGGGATAAATGAGCAGTTCTTC
CASSVDFETSGINEQFF
>.|TRBV5-1|TRBD1|TRBJ2-1
TGCGCCAGCAGCTTGTCGGGACAGGGGGCCGGAGAGCAGTTCTTC
CASSLSGQGAGEQFF
>once|TRBV9|.|TRBJ1-1
TGTGCCAGCAGCGTAGTACGCCCGACAAACGTGAACACTGAAGCTTTCTTT
CASSVVRPTNVNTEAFF
>.|TRBV28|TRBD1|TRBJ1-2
TGTGCCAGCAGTCCTCCAACAGGGGTCCTCGGCTATGGCTACACCTTC
CASSPPTGVLGYGYTF
>.|TRBV6-1|TRBD1|TRBJ1-2
TGTGCCAGCAGTGAACCCCTCCGGGACAGCGTCTATGGCTACACCTTC
CASSEPLRDSVYGYTF
>once|TRBV30|.|TRBJ1-5
TGTGCCTGGAGCTTATCCCCGGGAGCTTATCAGCCCCAGCATTTT
CAWSLSPGAYQPQHF
>.|TRBV7-6|TRBD2|TRBJ2-1
TGTGCCAGCAGCTTAGGTCCCGTTGTAGCGGGAACGGGGAATGAGCAGTTCTTC
CASSLGPVVAGTGNEQFF
>once|TRBV7-2|TRBD2|TRBJ2-1
TGTGCCAGCAGCTCGCCTAGCGGAGCGGAGGATGAGCAGTTCTTC
CASSSPSGAEDEQFF
>.|TRBV13|.|TRBJ2-5
TGTGCCAGCAGCTTAGGGGGAGAGGGAGAGACCCAGTACTTC
CASSLGGEGETQYF
>.|TRBV5-6|.|TRBJ1-5
TGTGCCAGCAGCTTCGGCGTTTCTAGCAATCAGCCCCAGCATTTT
CASSFGVSSNQPQHF
>.|TRBV5-1|.|TRBJ2-5
TGCGCCAGCAGCTTCGGGGAGCCCTCGGAGACCCAGTACTTC
CASSFGEPSETQYF
>.|TRBV28|.|TRBJ2-3
TGTGCCAGCAGCCCGCGAGGAGGGATCACAGATACGCAGTATTTT
CASSPRGGITDTQYF
>.|TRBV5-1|TRBD2|TRBJ2-7
TGCGCCAGCAGCCTAGCGGGAGTCGGCGAGCAGTACTTC
CASSLAGVGEQYF
>.|TRBV5-5|.|TRBJ2-5
TGTGCCAGCAGCTTACAGGGTACTGAGACCCAGTACTTC
CASSLQGTETQYF
>.|TRBV7-9|.|TRBJ2-7
TGTGCCAGCAGCTTATCGTATAGAACCTACGAGCAGTACTTC
CASSLSYRTYEQYF
>.|TRBV7-2|.|TRBJ2-7
TGTGCCAGCAGCTTCCCTAACCATTACGAGCAGTACTTC
CASSFPNHYEQYF
>.|TRBV29-1|TRBD2|TRBJ2-4
TGCAGCGCCCAGCCCCATAGCGGGAGGGGGAATGAGGACATTCAGTACTTC
CSAQPHSGRGNEDIQYF
>.|TRBV10-3|.|TRBJ1-2
TGTGCCATCAGTGAGTCTTTGGCAGGACCACTTTATGGCTACACCTTC
CAISESLAGPLYGYTF
>.|TRBV29-1|TRBD1|TRBJ2-7
TGCAGCGCCGCGGCTATGACAGGGGTCTACGAGCAGTACTTC
CSAAAMTGVYEQYF
>.|TRBV6-1|.|TRBJ1-5
TGTGCCAGCAGCCTGGGGAATCAGCCCCAGCATTTT
CASSLGNQPQHF
>.|TRBV25-1|.|TRBJ2-5
TGTGCCAGCAGTGAATTAGAGACCCAGTACTTC
CASSELETQYF
>.|TRBV9|TRBD2|TRBJ2-3
TGTGCCAGCAGCGTAGGACTAGCGGGAGGTGGTACGCAGTATTTT
CASSVGLAGGGTQYF
>once|TRBV11-2|TRBD2|TRBJ2-7
TGTGCCAGCAGCTTAGTTCTTCTAGCGGGGGACTCCTACGAGCAGTACTTC
CASSLVLLAGDSYEQYF
>once|TRBV19|TRBD1|TRBJ2-7
TGTGCCAGTAGTCGGCAGGGGGCTTACGAGCAGTACTTC
CASSRQGAYEQYF
>.|TRBV7-2|TRBD1|TRBJ2-2
TGTGCCAGCAGTCGAAGGGGACAGGGAGCATCCGGGGAGCTGTTTTTT
CASSRRGQGASGELFF
>once|TRBV28|.|TRBJ2-3
TGTGCCAGCAGCCCTGACCGGACATCAGATACGCAGTATTTT
CASSPDRTSDTQYF
>.|TRBV29-1|.|TRBJ1-5
TGCAGCGTCGCGCATGTGAGCAATCAGCCCCAGCATTTT
CSVAHVSNQPQHF
>.|TRBV6-5|TRBD2|TRBJ2-7
TGTGCCAGCAGTTTAGCGGGAGCGGGCGAGCAGTACTTC
CASSLAGAGEQYF
>.|TRBV2|.|TRBJ1-4
TGTGCCAGCAGTGCGCTGGGGGTCGCTAATGAAAAACTGTTTTTT
CASSALGVANEKLFF
>.|TRBV15|.|TRBJ1-2
TGTGCCACCAGCAGAGATCGGCAACCCCTTTATGGCTACACCTTC
CATSRDRQPLYGYTF
>.|TRBV27|TRBD1|TRBJ1-4
TGTGCCAGCAGTTCCTATAGGACAGGGAAGACTAATGAAAAACTGTTTTTT
CASSSYRTGKTNEKLFF
>.|TRBV11-3|.|TRBJ2-2
TGTGCCAGCAGCTTAGCGTCCCAGAACACCGGGGAGCTGTTTTTT
CASSLASQNTGELFF
>.|TRBV27|TRBD2|TRBJ2-7
TGTGCCAGCAATTGGACTAGCGGCGCCTACGAGCAGTACTTC
CASNWTSGAYEQYF
>.|TRBV2|.|TRBJ2-3
TGTGCCAGCAGTGAGGCGGGGTTTAGCACAGATACGCAGTATTTT
CASSEAGFSTDTQYF